The 2 T cell receptor beta chains below come from one sample, sequenced in a study of shared clonotypes between healthy human individuals. The naive CD8 population came from CD45RO-negative cells selected for CCR7, without terminally differentiated effector memory CD45RA+ cells. Assay: immunoSEQ multiplex PCR; the TCRdb copy retains only in-frame clones and omits some. The table lists around 2,000,000 clones, 85% to 95% of them singletons. The specimen sequenced was naive CD8+ T cells from PBMCs. The receptors derive from a man between 18 and 35 years old in good health. Some clones in this sample may be carry-over from other donors' samples.

The rearrangement uses TRBV7-9 and TRBJ2-5; 10 bases are a match to TRBD2. The CDR3 covers 19 residues. With V trimmed by 5 bases and J by 5 bases, 20 bases remained unmatched. Germline CDR1 and CDR2: SEHNR and FQNEAQ (reference sequence). The CDR3 spells CASSPKAGGPSVLPETQYF. The CDR3 DNA sequence: TGTGCCAGCAGCCCAAAAGCGGGAGGGCCGAGTGTTCTTCCCGAGACCCAGTACTTC.

V gene TRBV9 combines with J gene TRBJ1-2, with D tentatively TRBD1 (5 bases). The V gene lost 3 bases and the J gene lost 7 bases, with 13 bases spanning the gap. Germline lookup yields CDR1 SGDLS and CDR2 YYNGEE. The CDR3 sequence is 13 residues long. The CDR3, as DNA: TGTGCCAGCAGCGCCGGGGCCCGTGTTGGCTACACCTTC. This sequence encodes CASSAGARVGYTF.